The 18 T cell receptor beta chains below all came from one sample that was sequenced in a study of blood T cells in healthy people across ages. Combining a sample-barcoded 5' primer with a J-beta primer mix, a second PCR ran for 7 to 11 cycles. TCRdb recomputed calls from the 5' RACE reads with MiXCR, one row per CDR3 protein. The sample consists of about 1.8 million distinct CDR3 sequences, around half of them appearing once. Sequenced sample: blood. These receptor sequences come from a woman aged 40 to 50 in good health.

This chain joins TRBV6-2 or TRBV6-3 and TRBJ2-3; 12 positions match TRBD2. Trimming removed 1 base from V and 5 bases from J; junction bases left unmatched: 7. CDR1 and CDR2 from the germline V gene are MNHEY and SVGEGT. The CDR3 consists of 17 residues. The CDR3 is CASSYYPSGGARDTQYF. The CDR3 DNA is TGTGCCAGCAGTTACTATCCTAGCGGGGGGGCAAGAGATACGCAGTATTTT.

The chain uses TRBV12-3 or TRBV12-4 and TRBJ2-1; TRBD2 matches at 10 bases. Trimming at V came to 2 bases and at J to 7 bases, leaving 14 bases not matched to a gene. The CDR3 is made up of 18 amino acids. The CDR3: CASSLIRLSGGAGNEQFF. For the CDR3, the DNA is TGTGCCAGCAGTTTAATTCGATTGAGCGGGGGGGCCGGAAATGAGCAGTTCTTC.

The V call is TRBV20-1, the J call TRBJ1-6; 10 bases fit TRBD1. This CDR3 contains 14 residues. The germline gives CDR1 DFQATT, CDR2 SNEGSKA (reference sequence). V lost 5 bases to trimming and J lost 9 bases; unmatched junction nucleotides: 7. CDR3 protein: CSASGQGRGSPLHF. The CDR3 DNA follows: TGCAGTGCTTCGGGACAGGGGAGAGGTTCACCCCTCCACTTT.

V is TRBV5-1 and J is TRBJ2-3; D may correspond to TRBD1 or TRBD2 (5 bases each). The CDR3 totals 16 residues. Germline CDR1 and CDR2: SGHRS and YFSETQ. Trimming took off 3 bases at V and 6 bases at J, with 20 bases between the two ends. The CDR3 is CASSWGRITSLDTQYF. The CDR3 nucleotides read TGCGCCAGCAGCTGGGGACGTATTACGAGCTTGGATACGCAGTATTTT. Together with reference TRBV5-1 and TRBJ2-3, the CDR3 gives the full variable domain: KAGVTQTPRYLIKTRGQQVTLSCSPISGHRSVSWYQQTPGQGLQFLFEYFSETQRNKGNFPGRFSGRQFSNSRSEMNVSTLELGDSALYLCASSWGRITSLDTQYFGPGTRLTVL.

This clonotype was counted at least ten times. This rearrangement joins TRBV5-1 to TRBJ2-1; no reliable D call. Trimming took 0 bases from V and 0 from J, leaving 10 bases between them. The CDR3 contains 16 residues. Germline V gene sequence: CDR1 SGHRS, CDR2 YFSETQ. Here the CDR3 reads CASSLGVGSSYNEQFF. The CDR3 coding sequence is TGCGCCAGCAGCTTGGGTGTCGGAAGCTCCTACAATGAGCAGTTCTTC.

The J gene is TRBJ2-1, the V gene TRBV20-1; 12 bases map to TRBD2. The V segment lost 6 bases and the J segment 4 bases; nucleotides outside the gene matches: 19. The germline V gene encodes CDR1 DFQATT and CDR2 SNEGSKA (reference sequence). The CDR3 has 19 residues. The chain's CDR3 is CSAGRQSSGGAGVYNEQFF. As DNA, the CDR3 is TGCAGTGCGGGCCGTCAGTCTAGCGGGGGGGCCGGGGTTTACAATGAGCAGTTCTTC.

This clonotype was seen more than once but under ten times. This sequence joins TRBV2 and TRBJ1-5; D is unclear. The length of the CDR3 is 13 residues. Looked up from germline, CDR1 is SNHLY and CDR2 is FYNNEI. V lost 0 bases and J 3 bases, leaving 3 bases between the germline ends. CDR3: CASSEALNQPQHF. The DNA of the CDR3 is TGTGCCAGCAGTGAAGCCCTCAATCAGCCCCAGCATTTT.

As concerns this clonotype: The junction departs from the called germline gene at one end, perhaps through a read error. The rearrangement joins TRBV20-1 to TRBJ1-2; D gene ambiguous. The CDR3 covers 11 residues. The germline CDR1 and CDR2 sequences are DFQATT and SNEGSKA (reference sequence). This CDR3 reads CGSKGSYGYTF. The CDR3 DNA is TGTGGTAGCAAGGGCAGCTATGGCTACACCTTC.

The CDR3 nucleotides read TGTGCCAGCAGTTACTCCGGGACTTTCCAAGAGACCCAGTACTTC. Translating it yields CASSYSGTFQETQYF. V gene TRBV6-6 combines with J gene TRBJ2-5; D is perhaps TRBD2 (6 bases). The CDR3 runs 15 residues. V gave up 0 bases and J gave up 1 base, with 9 bases separating them. Germline CDR1 is MNHNY and CDR2 is SVGAGI (reference sequence).

J is TRBJ2-3 and V is TRBV3-1; no firm D call. Trimming took 2 bases from V and 7 from J, leaving 10 bases between them. The CDR3 loop spans 13 amino acids. Germline V lookup: CDR1 LGHDT, CDR2 YNNKEL (reference sequence). The CDR3 bases are TGTGCCAGCAGCCAATTTTCTGGTCATACGCAGTATTTT. This codes for CASSQFSGHTQYF.

This clonotype came up a few times. A read error may account for a junction end that differs from germline. The rearrangement links TRBV5-1 to TRBJ2-3; a possible D gene is TRBD1 (6 bases). The CDR3 covers 14 residues. Germline V lookup: CDR1 SGHRS, CDR2 YFSETQ. In nucleotides, the CDR3 is TGTGCCAGCAGCTTGTCAGGGGAAACAGATACGCAGTATTTT. Protein sequence: CASSLSGETDTQYF.

Comment on this clonotype: At one end, the junction sequence differs from germline, possibly due to a read error. The chain recombines TRBV7-6 with TRBJ2-5; 11 bases are shared with TRBD2. TRBJ2-7 matches the DNA end more closely, so the J call is doubtful. This CDR3 comprises 18 residues. Germline V gives CDR1 SGHVS, CDR2 FNYEAQ. CDR3 region: CARPLRVAGGFFSCEQYF. Here the CDR3 DNA reads TGTGCCAGACCATTAAGAGTAGCGGGGGGGTTTTTCTCCTGCGAGCAGTACTTC.

This clonotype occurred many times. The CDR3 loop reads CASSLDGGRTDTQYF. CDR3 bases: TGTGCCAGCAGCTTAGATGGGGGGCGGACAGATACGCAGTATTTT. The rearrangement joins TRBV7-2 to TRBJ2-3; D possibly matches TRBD1 or TRBD2 (6 bases each). Germline V lookup: CDR1 SGHTA, CDR2 FQGNSA. There are 15 residues in the CDR3. V was pared by 1 base and J by 3 bases, with 11 bases between.

The V and J genes are TRBV20-1 and TRBJ2-5; maybe TRBD1 (7 bases). This CDR3 has 14 residues. Trimming took 6 bases from V and 1 from J, leaving 15 bases between them. The germline V gene encodes CDR1 DFQATT and CDR2 SNEGSKA (reference sequence). The DNA of the CDR3 is TGCAGTGCCGGAGGGGGCAGGGCCCAAGAGACCCAGTACTTC. It codes for CSAGGGRAQETQYF.

This clonotype was seen a few times. The chain carries TRBV20-1 and TRBJ2-7, with 8 bases lining up with TRBD2. V shed 5 bases, J shed 7 bases, and the junction held 10 bases outside the gene matches. The CDR3 loop spans 13 amino acids. Germline assignment: CDR1 DFQATT and CDR2 SNEGSKA (reference sequence). CDR3 sequence reads: CSAGGGGTFEQYF. The CDR3 coding sequence is TGCAGTGCTGGGGGCGGGGGGACGTTTGAGCAGTACTTC.

The chain links TRBV6-2 or TRBV6-3 to TRBJ1-5; a weak D match, TRBD1 (6 bases). Germline assignment: CDR1 MNHEY and CDR2 SVGEGT. The CDR3 runs to 15 residues. With 2 bases removed from V and 3 bases from J, the gap between germline ends came to 11 bases. This CDR3 is CASSYAGGPNQPQHF. The CDR3 DNA reads as TGTGCCAGCAGTTACGCGGGGGGCCCCAATCAGCCCCAGCATTTT.

This clonotype is a singleton in its sample. The chain uses TRBV24-1 and TRBJ2-7; D call uncertain. Matching the DNA end better, TRBJ2-5 makes the J call doubtful. The germline CDR1 and CDR2 sequences are KGHDR and SFDVKD. This CDR3 spans 13 amino acids. The CDR3 spells CATSDEPAETQYF. In DNA, the CDR3 is TGTGCCACCAGTGATGAACCCGCAGAGACCCAGTACTTC.

This clonotype has only a few counts. The chain links TRBV27 to TRBJ2-5; 8 bases are a match to TRBD1. This CDR3 is 16 amino acids long. Germline V lookup: CDR1 MNHEY, CDR2 SMNVEV (reference sequence). V dropped 3 bases and J dropped 4; count of bases not matched to a gene: 10. The CDR3, as DNA: TGTGCCAGCAGTTTGCTCGGGCAGGGGGCTTCAGAGACCCAGTACTTC. Encoded protein: CASSLLGQGASETQYF.